Below, 2 T cell receptor beta chains from the same sample are listed, as sequenced in a study of molecular identifiers for immune sequencing clone quantification. TCRdb used MiXCR to reprocess the PCR reads, holding one entry per CDR3 protein. Here the sample spans over 35,000 distinct CDR3 sequences, 20% to 25% being singletons. Sequenced sample: naive CD8+ T cells from blood, with Jurkat cell RNA spiked in. Subset meaning: FACS-sorted CD8+CD4-CCR7+CD45RA+ naive T cells. These receptors were obtained from a human donor in good health. Some libraries in this study had Jurkat cell RNA spiked in.

Note on this clonotype: Germline is not matched at one junction end, which may reflect a read error. DNA for the CDR3: TGTGCCTGCAGCCCCGGAGTAGTGTTCTACGAGCAGTACTTC. As protein: CACSPGVVFYEQYF. The gene calls are TRBV27 and TRBJ2-7; D gene uncertain. The CDR3 sequence is 14 residues long. Germline CDR1 and CDR2: MNHEY and SMNVEV (reference sequence).

In its sample, this clonotype was seen a few times. A much larger clone differs from this one at a single base, so this may be a read error. J is TRBJ1-5 and V is TRBV6-2 or TRBV6-3; weak D call: TRBD1 (5 bases). The V and J ends lost 0 bases and 5 bases respectively, with 14 bases between them. CDR3 size: 16 residues. The germline V gene has CDR1 MNHEY and CDR2 SVGEGT. The CDR3, as DNA: TGTGCCAGCAGTTACTCGTCGGCAGGGTCAGATCAGCCCCAGCATTTT. Its translation is CASSYSSAGSDQPQHF.